This TCR beta chain was recovered during a study of shared clonotypes between healthy human individuals (TCRdb year 2020). Some background on the complete study: The cohort comprised two women and a few men aged 18 to 49 years. For each donor, CD4 naive and CD4 memory were each given three plates, CD8 naive was given two plates, and CD8 memory was given one plate. To estimate repertoire size and how much clonotype sharing occurs between individuals, the study deeply sequenced the blood TCR repertoires of a handful of healthy adults. Libraries were prepared and TCR repertoires were sequenced by different laboratories using diverse techniques, in order to increase sequencing depth and limit assay-specific biases. Leukapheresis yielded between about 0.85 and 10 billion PBMCs per donor. The research as a whole found: Sampling was restricted to blood, and TCR repertoires in tissues likely differ from the TCR repertoires found in blood. Based on pairwise subsampling, the degree of clonotype sharing among donors was expected to be affected by sequencing depth. About 5% of naive CD4, more than 3% of naive CD8, 2.3% of memory CD4, and about 0.4% of memory CD8 clonotypes were shared across several donors. Because the study included only a small number of donors, the genetic and exposure-history diversity represented was limited. Rarefaction of sorted-subset datasets indicated incomplete sequencing despite the large sequencing depth. Compared with non-shared clonotypes, clonotypes shared by all four sorted-subset donors had higher generation probabilities. Estimated clonotype richness was generally larger for naive than for memory subsets.

In regard to this clone: What this receptor recognizes is not known. No much larger clone is present one base from it, and per-base qualities are unavailable.

Using the deep immunoSEQ assay, multiplex PCR amplified TCR CDR3 regions from genomic DNA. Extracted genomic DNA from each cell subset was distributed evenly across all wells of several immunoSEQ 96-well plates, and each plate was treated as a replicate. For sorted subsets, each replicate PCR was loaded with 200 ng genomic DNA, equivalent to 30,000 or so T cell genomes. The purified libraries were quantified using a Qubit 3.0 fluorometer, sized with a Bioanalyzer 2100, and then quantified again using the KAPA Library Quantification kit. Each immunoSEQ 96-well plate was sequenced on its own single-read 150-cycle Illumina NextSeq 550 flow cell. The paper's processing steps were these. Because the immunoSEQ output held only junctional sequences and lacked quality scores, the filtering could not match the filtering applied to full-length reads. To assign V/J genes and CDR3, sequences were annotated against IMGT germline references using PyIR, a Python wrapper for IgBLAST v1.9. Reads with weak V/J assignments (E-value above 1e-6), missing CDR3, stop codons, out-of-frame junctions, or ambiguous translated residues were removed. V3J clonotypes were defined as sequences sharing the same inferred V gene, J gene, and CDR3 amino acid sequence. Percentage overlap between repertoires was computed as shared unique clonotypes divided by the size of the smaller repertoire. Richness of each repertoire was evaluated using RTK rarefaction, the Chao1 estimator, and Recon v2.1 estimates of unobserved clonotypes. For all TCRbeta clonotypes obtained by the gDNA method from a few donors, generation probabilities were computed with OLGA. TCRdb re-hosts the immuneACCESS table, in-frame sequences only. Its copies lack some clones; in the studies checked, an unresolved V gene accounts for under half of them, and the cause for the rest is not known. V, J and clone size reflect that table, while D and trimming were determined from the DNA. For this sample the table gives 1.6 million or so clones, of which 96% were detected only once. Approximately 1.2% of the sample goes to the ten largest clones.

The donors were healthy, HIV-negative adults who had no recently reported acute infections or vaccinations. Every donor was a Caucasian adult living in Nashville, Tennessee, USA. CD4+ T cells were enriched by magnetic negative selection, after which naive cells were positively selected on CD45RA and the negative fraction was taken as the memory subset. After blood collection by leukapheresis, PBMCs were isolated using Ficoll-Histopaque density gradient centrifugation and then cryopreserved in the vapor phase of liquid nitrogen. Analytical flow cytometry was used to check the purity and quantity of each magnetically sorted T cell population. From each sorted fraction, genomic DNA was isolated and quantified by UV absorbance on a Nanodrop 2000c. The TCR was taken from a man aged 25-45 years in good health. The material sequenced was naive CD4+ T cells sorted from blood. What the cell subset or site label conveys for this sample: CD45RA+ positively selected.

The base sequence is TGTGCCAGCATACAGGGAATGATCAGTCCTAGAGGCTACACCTTC. It is translated as CASIQGMISPRGYTF. The chain employs TRBV6-6 and TRBJ1-2; matching of 6 bases hints at TRBD1 as the D gene. Reading the germline V gene (reference sequence) gives CDR1 MNHNY and CDR2 SVGAGI. V is reduced by 7 bases and J by 8 bases, leaving a spacing of 23 bases between them. Including cysteine and phenylalanine, the CDR3 has 15 amino acids. Here the CDR3 DNA is all that survives: 45 bases in frame from base 1.